The 19 T cell receptor beta chains listed next were all sequenced from one sample in a study of graft-versus-host responses after intestinal transplantation. The protocol was immunoSEQ multiplex PCR, while the TCRdb copy is restricted to in-frame clones and leaves out a portion. The table records 70,000 to 95,000 clones, approximately 92% of them present only once. No antigens are known for them. The sample here was unstimulated CD8+ T cells sorted from spleen or lymph node cells, taken before transplant. The receptors were sampled from a human donor who was the organ donor for an intestinal transplant.

The J gene is TRBJ2-1, the V gene TRBV9; D not resolved. The V end was cut by 3 bases, the J end by 0 bases, with 10 bases between. CDR3 length equals 15 residues. The V gene's germline CDR1 is SGDLS and CDR2 YYNGEE. DNA of the CDR3: TGTGCCAGCAGCGACGGAAGCGCCTCCTACAATGAGCAGTTCTTC. Translation gives CASSDGSASYNEQFF.

This clone was seen just once. The chain couples TRBV27 to TRBJ2-5; TRBD2 aligns across 9 bases. J lost 5 bases, V lost 6 bases, and 16 bases had no gene match. This CDR3 has 17 amino acids. Germline values: CDR1 MNHEY, CDR2 SMNVEV (reference sequence). CDR3 sequence (DNA): TGTGCCAGCAGCTTGGGACTAGCCGCTCCCCTGGGGGAGACCCAGTACTTC. Its translation is CASSLGLAAPLGETQYF.

The gene calls are TRBV7-9 and TRBJ2-3; no firm D call. This CDR3 has 13 amino acids. V lost 5 bases to trimming and J lost 1 base, with 7 bases between them. Looked up from germline, CDR1 is SEHNR and CDR2 is FQNEAQ (reference sequence). CDR3 loop: CASSLTGTDTQYF. For the CDR3, the DNA is TGTGCCAGCAGCCTCACAGGCACAGATACGCAGTATTTT.

This rearrangement joins TRBV9 to TRBJ2-7; unclear D gene. The CDR3 is made up of 15 amino acids. The germline gives CDR1 SGDLS, CDR2 YYNGEE. V was cut by 5 bases and J by 2 bases, with 17 bases left in between. The CDR3 nucleotides are TGTGCCAGCAGAGAGGTTGCCAGCCACACCTACGAGCAGTACTTC. Amino acid sequence: CASREVASHTYEQYF.

This clone has a single count. The rearrangement uses TRBV4-1 and TRBJ1-4, with a possible D match to TRBD1 (6 bases). Germline CDR1 and CDR2: MGHRA and YSYEKL. CDR3 length: 15 residues. V was shortened by 1 base and J by 8 bases, with 14 bases between the two germline ends. CDR3 sequence (DNA): TGCGCCAGCAGCCAAGGGGGGGGCCTCGACGAAAAACTGTTTTTT. Translating it yields CASSQGGGLDEKLFF.

This chain joins TRBV5-8 and TRBJ2-1, with D tentatively TRBD2 (6 bases). Germline V gene sequence: CDR1 SGHTS, CDR2 YDEGEE. Trimming cost V 4 bases and J 2 bases, with 22 bases left between them. This CDR3 has 18 residues. The CDR3 DNA sequence: TGTGCCAGCAGCCCCCTAGTTCAACGGGAGAGCCCCTACAATGAGCAGTTCTTC. Translation: CASSPLVQRESPYNEQFF.

The chain couples TRBV2 to TRBJ1-2, with 7 positions matching TRBD1. Germline V CDR1 and CDR2: SNHLY, FYNNEI. V dropped 3 bases and J dropped 4; count of bases not matched to a gene: 5. This CDR3 contains 14 residues. The CDR3 region is CASSEGQGVYGYTF. In DNA, the CDR3 is TGTGCCAGCAGTGAGGGTCAGGGGGTCTATGGCTACACCTTC.

The V and J genes are TRBV6-6 and TRBJ2-5, with 8 bases aligning to TRBD1. CDR3 size: 14 residues. Germline V gene sequence: CDR1 MNHNY, CDR2 SVGAGI (reference sequence). V trimming: 6 bases; J trimming: 5 bases; junction bases outside the gene matches: 8. The DNA of the CDR3 is TGTGCCAGCAGCCCTACAGGGGGAGTTGAGACCCAGTACTTC. It encodes CASSPTGGVETQYF.

The chain has TRBV10-3 and TRBJ1-6; 9 bases match TRBD1. Trimming took 5 bases from V and 10 from J; bases not matched to a gene: 9. This CDR3 region has 15 residues. In germline, CDR1 is ENHRY, CDR2 SYGVKD. CDR3 sequence (DNA): TGTGCCATCAGTCACAGGGGGCGGTTGGGGTCACCCCTCCACTTT. This gives the protein CAISHRGRLGSPLHF.

The rearrangement links TRBV7-2 to TRBJ2-4; the D gene is possibly TRBD2 (8 bases). Germline V gives CDR1 SGHTA, CDR2 FQGNSA. Trimming left V 2 bases short and J 6 bases short, with 23 bases between. This CDR3 is 18 amino acids long. The CDR3 sequence: CASSLIANGRGLANIQYF. The CDR3, as DNA: TGTGCCAGCAGCTTAATCGCGAACGGGAGGGGGCTGGCAAACATTCAGTACTTC.

The rearrangement joins TRBV7-8 to TRBJ1-1; D is ambiguous. The V and J ends lost 5 bases and 10 bases respectively, with 20 bases between them. Germline assignment: CDR1 SGHVS and CDR2 FQNEAQ. This CDR3 comprises 14 residues. The CDR3 coding sequence is TGTGCCAGCAGCCATACAGAAGGATGGGTTCCAGCTTTCTTT. Translation: CASSHTEGWVPAFF. The full variable domain, with the rest looked up from reference TRBV7-8 and TRBJ1-1, is GAGVSQSPRYKVAKRGQDVALRCDPISGHVSLFWYQQALGQGPEFLTYFQNEAQLDKSGLPSDRFFAERPEGSVSTLKIQRTQQEDSAVYLCASSHTEGWVPAFFGQGTRLTVV.

In its sample, this clone was seen once. The chain carries TRBV6-5 and TRBJ2-3; 8 nucleotides align to TRBD2. V trimming: 6 bases; J trimming: 6 bases; junction bases outside the gene matches: 11. The CDR3 has 15 amino acids. The germline gives CDR1 MNHEY, CDR2 SVGAGI. Written as DNA, the CDR3 is TGTGCCAGCAGCCCCGTAGGTAGCGGGACGGATACGCAGTATTTT. This codes for CASSPVGSGTDTQYF.

CDR3 bases: TGTGCCAGCAGCTTAGGAGAGGGGACAGGTACCTACGAGCAGTACTTC. Translation: CASSLGEGTGTYEQYF. The V call is TRBV11-2, the J call TRBJ2-7; TRBD1 aligns across 8 bases. This CDR3 is 16 amino acids long. Trimming removed 1 base from V and 2 bases from J; junction bases left unmatched: 7. CDR1 is SGHAT, CDR2 FQNNGV, per germline.

This chain connects TRBV9 to TRBJ1-3; 7 bases agree with TRBD1. CDR3 length: 15 amino acids. V shed 0 bases and J 2 bases; nucleotides not matched to a gene: 2. Germline values: CDR1 SGDLS, CDR2 YYNGEE. The DNA for the CDR3 is TGTGCCAGCAGCGTAGGGGACAGCACTGGAAACACCATATATTTT. As protein: CASSVGDSTGNTIYF. The variable domain in full, with the rest retrieved from reference TRBV9 and TRBJ1-3, is DSGVTQTPKHLITATGQRVTLRCSPRSGDLSVYWYQQSLDQGLQFLIQYYNGEERAKGNILERFSAQQFPDLHSELNLSSLELGDSALYFCASSVGDSTGNTIYFGEGSWLTVV.

CDR3 sequence (DNA): TGTGCCAGCAGTCCCTGGACAGGGAGTCAGCCCCAGCATTTT. It codes for CASSPWTGSQPQHF. J is TRBJ1-5 and V is TRBV27; TRBD1 aligns across 8 bases. CDR3 size: 14 residues. V lost 5 bases, J lost 6 bases, and 6 bases stayed unmatched. CDR1 is MNHEY, CDR2 SMNVEV, per germline (reference sequence).

The genes are TRBV6-1 and TRBJ2-2, with TRBD2 as a possible D gene (5 bases). The ends were cut back, 1 base at V and 4 bases at J, with 10 bases in the middle. CDR3 length equals 15 residues. Germline V gene lookup returns CDR1 MNHNS and CDR2 SASEGT. CDR3 DNA: TGTGCCAGCAGTGAAGTCGGGGTATTCACCGGGGAGCTGTTTTTT. Protein product: CASSEVGVFTGELFF.

This chain uses TRBV6-5 with TRBJ1-1, with 8 positions matching TRBD1. V lost 6 bases, J lost 4 bases, and 4 bases stayed unmatched. Germline V gene data show CDR1 as MNHEY and CDR2 as SVGAGI. The length of the CDR3 is 13 residues. CDR3 sequence: CASRITGGTEAFF. DNA for the CDR3: TGTGCCAGCAGAATAACAGGGGGCACTGAAGCTTTCTTT.

The rearrangement uses TRBV4-3 and TRBJ2-7; D possibly corresponds to TRBD2 (6 bases). The germline V gene has CDR1 LGHNA and CDR2 YSLEER. Trimming removed 4 bases at V and 2 bases at J, with 18 bases between. CDR3 length: 16 amino acids. CDR3 sequence: CASSLKGGGKTYEQYF. CDR3 sequence (DNA): TGCGCCAGCAGCCTAAAAGGTGGCGGGAAAACCTACGAGCAGTACTTC.

The chain recombines TRBV6-6 with TRBJ2-3; 8 nucleotides line up with TRBD1. With V trimmed by 4 bases and J by 4 bases, 10 bases remained unmatched. Germline CDR1 is MNHNY and CDR2 is SVGAGI (reference sequence). This CDR3 region has 16 residues. Here the CDR3 DNA reads TGTGCCAGCAGTTCAAACGGACAGGGAGTCCCAGATACGCAGTATTTT. Its translation: CASSSNGQGVPDTQYF.